A few counts support the clone carrying this T cell receptor (beta chain). Its antigen is not identified. These data originate in a study of immune evolution from preneoplasia to lung adenocarcinoma. As for the study in general: HLA loss of heterozygosity: under 7.5% AIS, under 19% MIA, approximately 31% ADC, none AAH.

The data were produced by immunoSEQ multiplex PCR, yet TCRdb's version contains in-frame clones alone and is incomplete. The sample shows approximately 1,400 clones, under 85% of them seen only once. Patient tissue came from resections in Japan or China, 2014–2017. Premalignant or tumor cells were enriched by macro-dissection after pathologic assessment. Regarding the study as a whole: Top clone share appeared to fall from AAH through AIS, MIA, adenocarcinoma.

The sample consisted of FFPE atypical adenomatous hyperplasia tissue from the lung. The subset denotes: atypical adenomatous hyperplasia (AAH), lung preneoplasia. This TCR derives from a person between 65 and 80 years old with lung adenocarcinoma.

CDR3 loop: CASSHWDDYGYTF. Here the CDR3 DNA reads TGTGCCAGCAGCCACTGGGACGACTATGGCTACACCTTC. This rearrangement joins TRBV7-9 to TRBJ1-2; possible D gene TRBD1, 5 bases. In germline, CDR1 is SEHNR, CDR2 FQNEAQ (reference sequence). The CDR3 has 13 amino acids. V was trimmed by 5 bases and J by 3 bases, leaving 10 bases between them.